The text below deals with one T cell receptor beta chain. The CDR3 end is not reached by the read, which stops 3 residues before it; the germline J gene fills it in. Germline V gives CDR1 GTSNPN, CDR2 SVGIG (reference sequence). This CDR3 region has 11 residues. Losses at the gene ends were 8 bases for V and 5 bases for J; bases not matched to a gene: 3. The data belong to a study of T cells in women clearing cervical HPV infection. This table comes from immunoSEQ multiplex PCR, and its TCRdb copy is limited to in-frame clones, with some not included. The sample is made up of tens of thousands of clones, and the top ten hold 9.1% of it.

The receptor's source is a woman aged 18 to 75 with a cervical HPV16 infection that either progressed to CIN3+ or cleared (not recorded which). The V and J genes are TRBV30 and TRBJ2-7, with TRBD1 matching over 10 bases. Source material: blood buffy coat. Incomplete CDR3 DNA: TGTGCCGGGACAGGGGCCCACGAG. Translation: CAGTGAHE. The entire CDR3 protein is CAGTGAHEQYF. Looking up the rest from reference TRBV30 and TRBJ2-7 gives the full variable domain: SQTIHQWPATLVQPVGSPLSLECTVEGTSNPNLYWYRQAAGRGLQLLFYSVGIGQISSEVPQNLSASRPQDRQFILSSKKLLLSDSGFYLCAGTGAHEQYFGPGTRLTVT.